The 32 T cell receptor beta chains reported below all come from one sample, sequenced in a study of blood T cell repertoires in COVID-19. Profiling relied on immunoSEQ multiplex PCR, and the TCRdb table lists in-frame clones only, not all of them. The sample consists of 45,000 to 55,000 clones, less than 90% of them appearing once. Sequencing was done on a sample of peripheral blood. Receptors were obtained from a man between 50 and 59 years old with acute or convalescent COVID-19.

The J gene is TRBJ1-1, the V gene TRBV6-5, with a weak D call TRBD1 (6 bases). Trimming shortened V by 2 bases and J by 6 bases, and 13 bases separated the two germline ends. The CDR3 runs 14 residues. CDR1 MNHEY and CDR2 SVGAGI come from the germline V gene. CDR3 sequence: CASSYAGAGSEAFF. The CDR3 DNA reads as TGTGCCAGCAGTTACGCGGGGGCAGGATCTGAAGCTTTCTTT.

This chain connects TRBV6-4 to TRBJ2-2, with D possibly matching TRBD1 (6 bases). The CDR3 totals 17 residues. V was shortened by 0 bases and J by 3 bases, with 14 bases between the two germline ends. Germline-derived CDR1 and CDR2 are MRHNA and SNTAGT. The CDR3 sequence is CASSDSNRVSDTGELFF. In nucleotides, the CDR3 is TGTGCCAGCAGTGACTCCAACAGGGTATCGGACACCGGGGAGCTGTTTTTT.

The chain joins TRBV5-1 to TRBJ1-1; D ambiguous. Germline V gene lookup returns CDR1 SGHRS and CDR2 YFSETQ. V was clipped by 0 bases and J by 0 bases, with 6 bases between them. The CDR3 runs to 14 residues. The CDR3 DNA reads TGCGCCAGCAGCTTGGGTTACATGAACACTGAAGCTTTCTTT. It encodes CASSLGYMNTEAFF.

The rearrangement joins TRBV30 to TRBJ1-3; D perhaps matches TRBD1 (6 bases). The CDR3 is made up of 13 amino acids. The germline gives CDR1 GTSNPN, CDR2 SVGIG (reference sequence). Trimming removed 6 bases from V and 2 bases from J, with 11 bases in between. The CDR3 coding sequence is TGTGCCTGCGGGGGGGGCACTGGAAACACCATATATTTT. Translated: CACGGGTGNTIYF.

The CDR3 DNA reads TGTGCCAGCAGCTCGGGGAGTTCCTATGGCTACACCTTC. Its protein is CASSSGSSYGYTF. This chain joins TRBV14 and TRBJ1-2; D uncertain. Trimming cost V 5 bases and J 4 bases, with 11 bases left between them. CDR1 is SGHDN and CDR2 is FVKESK in the germline V gene. The CDR3 is 13 residues long.

The J gene is TRBJ1-2, the V gene TRBV5-4; D unresolved. V shed 0 bases and J shed 5 bases, with 17 bases lying between them. From germline, CDR1 is SGHNT and CDR2 YYREEE (reference sequence). CDR3 length equals 16 residues. The CDR3 DNA is TGTGCCAGCAGCTTGGCCGCGGGAGTGAAAGGTTATGGCTACACCTTC. This gives the protein CASSLAAGVKGYGYTF.

This rearrangement joins TRBV5-1 to TRBJ2-7; D possibly corresponds to TRBD1 (6 bases). Germline lookup yields CDR1 SGHRS and CDR2 YFSETQ. This CDR3 comprises 15 residues. V dropped 4 bases and J dropped 2 bases, with 16 bases sitting between them. CDR3 coding DNA: TGCGCCAGCAGCCTTGATTGGACAGTTACCTACGAGCAGTACTTC. Translating it yields CASSLDWTVTYEQYF.

The chain carries TRBV5-8 and TRBJ1-1, with TRBD1 matching 7 bases. The junction had 5 bases not matched to a gene; V was cut back by 4 bases and J by 5 bases. Per germline, CDR1 SGHTS and CDR2 YDEGEE. The CDR3 is made up of 13 amino acids. The CDR3 coding sequence is TGTGCCAGCAGCCTACAGGGGCGGACTGAAGCTTTCTTT. Its protein is CASSLQGRTEAFF.

This rearrangement joins TRBV2 to TRBJ2-7; 13 bases agree with TRBD2. In germline, CDR1 is SNHLY, CDR2 FYNNEI. The J segment lost 5 bases and the V segment lost 6 bases, leaving 7 bases of the junction unmatched. The CDR3 is 15 amino acids. CDR3: CASRPTSGRVHEQYF. In DNA, the CDR3 is TGTGCCAGCAGACCAACTAGCGGGAGGGTTCACGAGCAGTACTTC.

This clone has a handful of counts. The chain links TRBV29-1 to TRBJ1-2; D remains unclear. The CDR3 has 13 residues. The V gene lost 8 bases and the J gene lost 2 bases, with 15 bases spanning the gap. Germline CDR1 and CDR2: SQVTM and ANQGSEA. As DNA, the CDR3 is TGCAGCTGTGACCACCGGGGAAACTATGGCTACACCTTC. As protein: CSCDHRGNYGYTF.

This chain connects TRBV2 to TRBJ1-2; tentative D call: TRBD1 (5 bases). CDR1 and CDR2 from the germline V gene are SNHLY and FYNNEI. Trimming took 4 bases from V and 6 from J, leaving 15 bases between them. The CDR3 sequence is 14 residues long. Here the CDR3 reads CASSGTQGLNGYTF. CDR3 nucleotide sequence: TGTGCCAGCAGTGGGACTCAGGGACTCAATGGCTACACCTTC. Together with reference TRBV2 and TRBJ1-2, the CDR3 gives the full variable domain: EPEVTQTPSHQVTQMGQEVILRCVPISNHLYFYWYRQILGQKVEFLVSFYNNEISEKSEIFDDQFSVERPDGSNFTLKIRSTKLEDSAMYFCASSGTQGLNGYTFGSGTRLTVV.

The rearrangement links TRBV14 to TRBJ2-7; 13 bases are a match to TRBD2. Per the germline V gene, CDR1 is SGHDN and CDR2 is FVKESK. This CDR3 has 14 residues. The ends lost 2 bases at V and 10 bases at J; junction bases unmatched: 5. This CDR3 is CASSQPGLAGAQYF. The CDR3 bases are TGTGCCAGCAGCCAACCCGGACTAGCGGGGGCCCAGTACTTC.

The genes are TRBV10-3 and TRBJ2-7; TRBD2 might be the D (6 bases). In germline, CDR1 is ENHRY, CDR2 SYGVKD. CDR3 length equals 14 residues. V was shortened by 2 bases and J by 3 bases, with 11 bases between the two germline ends. In DNA, the CDR3 is TGTGCCATCAGTGAGCCGACCGGGAGCTACGAGCAGTACTTC. It specifies CAISEPTGSYEQYF.

This chain connects TRBV27 to TRBJ2-1; 15 positions match TRBD2. This CDR3 is built from 19 residues. Trimming at V came to 1 base and at J to 7 bases, leaving 11 bases not matched to a gene. Per the germline V gene, CDR1 is MNHEY and CDR2 is SMNVEV (reference sequence). The CDR3 sequence: CASSLFPGLAGGGRNEQFF. CDR3 in DNA: TGTGCCAGCAGTTTATTCCCCGGACTAGCGGGAGGGGGACGGAATGAGCAGTTCTTC.

On this clone itself: The germline gene is not matched at one end of the junction; a read error may be the cause. The genes are TRBV6-1 and TRBJ1-4, with D perhaps matching TRBD1 (6 bases). The germline CDR1 and CDR2 sequences are MNHNS and SASEGT. The CDR3 runs to 14 residues. The chain's CDR3 is CASREEQGWEKLFF. The CDR3 DNA follows: TGTGCCAGCAGGGAAGAACAGGGTTGGGAAAAACTGTTTTTT.

The gene calls are TRBV19 and TRBJ2-1; 8 bases map to TRBD2. CDR1 is LNHDA, CDR2 SQIVND, per germline (reference sequence). This CDR3 is built from 17 residues. V lost 0 bases and J lost 7; bases outside the gene matches: 11. The CDR3 DNA sequence: TGTGCCAGTAGTATAGACGCGGGACTAGATGCCTCGAATGAGCAGTTCTTC. This translates into CASSIDAGLDASNEQFF.

The rearrangement links TRBV9 to TRBJ2-3, with 8 bases matching TRBD2. With 3 bases clipped from V and 4 bases from J, the junction kept 7 bases outside the gene matches. This CDR3 has 15 residues. Germline assignment: CDR1 SGDLS and CDR2 YYNGEE. The CDR3 here is CASSESGRGPDTQYF. The CDR3 DNA reads TGTGCCAGCAGCGAGAGCGGGAGAGGACCAGATACGCAGTATTTT. Drawing the rest from reference TRBV9 and TRBJ2-3, the complete variable domain is DSGVTQTPKHLITATGQRVTLRCSPRSGDLSVYWYQQSLDQGLQFLIQYYNGEERAKGNILERFSAQQFPDLHSELNLSSLELGDSALYFCASSESGRGPDTQYFGPGTRLTVL.

The V call is TRBV5-4, the J call TRBJ2-5; TRBD2 might be the D (6 bases). The CDR3 loop spans 13 amino acids. Germline V gives CDR1 SGHNT, CDR2 YYREEE (reference sequence). V was clipped by 2 bases and J by 3 bases, with 8 bases between them. This CDR3 reads CASSFTGEETQYF. DNA for the CDR3: TGTGCCAGCAGCTTCACGGGGGAAGAGACCCAGTACTTC. Drawing the rest from reference TRBV5-4 and TRBJ2-5, the complete variable domain is ETGVTQSPTHLIKTRGQQVTLRCSSQSGHNTVSWYQQALGQGPQFIFQYYREEENGRGNFPPRFSGLQFPNYSSELNVNALELDDSALYLCASSFTGEETQYFGPGTRLLVL.

Concerning this clone itself: A much larger clone differs by one base, so this may be a read error. The chain recombines TRBV5-5 with TRBJ2-3; TRBD2 matches at 8 bases. Germline V gene lookup returns CDR1 SGHKS and CDR2 YYEKEE (reference sequence). The CDR3 sequence is 15 residues long. V lost 1 base, J lost 5 bases, and 6 bases stayed unmatched. CDR3 region: CASSLIAGWEDTQYF. As DNA, the CDR3 is TGTGCCAGCAGCTTGATAGCGGGATGGGAAGATACGCAGTATTTT. Based on the CDR3 plus reference TRBV5-5 and TRBJ2-3, the full variable domain is DAGVTQSPTHLIKTRGQQVTLRCSPISGHKSVSWYQQVLGQGPQFIFQYYEKEERGRGNFPDRFSARQFPNYSSELNVNALLLGDSALYLCASSLIAGWEDTQYFGPGTRLTVL.

The rearrangement uses TRBV2 and TRBJ2-4, with 9 bases matching TRBD1. Germline-derived CDR1 and CDR2 are SNHLY and FYNNEI. CDR3 length equals 15 residues. V gave up 5 bases and J gave up 6 bases; unmatched junction bases: 8. The CDR3 DNA sequence: TGTGCCAGCAGTTCTACAGGGGGCGGAGGAAACATTCAGTACTTC. Translating it yields CASSSTGGGGNIQYF.

The chain couples TRBV7-6 to TRBJ2-5, with D maybe TRBD2 (6 bases). Germline V lookup: CDR1 SGHVS, CDR2 FNYEAQ. V shed 3 bases and J shed 4 bases, with 15 bases lying between them. The length of the CDR3 is 15 residues. In nucleotides, the CDR3 is TGTGCCAGCAGCTTGGTGGGGGGAGGAGGAGAGACCCAGTACTTC. This gives the protein CASSLVGGGGETQYF.

The rearrangement links TRBV15 to TRBJ2-1; D is unresolved. The CDR3 contains 17 residues. The ends were cut back, 0 bases at V and 3 bases at J, with 15 bases in the middle. Germline values: CDR1 LNHNV, CDR2 YYDKDF (reference sequence). This chain's CDR3 is CATSREARVLYYNEQFF. In DNA form, the CDR3 reads TGTGCCACCAGCAGAGAAGCCCGGGTACTTTACTACAATGAGCAGTTCTTC.

V and J are TRBV4-1 and TRBJ2-1; D remains ambiguous. Trimming pared 1 base from V and 8 bases from J, leaving 12 bases between. Germline V gene data show CDR1 as MGHRA and CDR2 as YSYEKL. This CDR3 is 14 amino acids long. CDR3 bases: TGCGCCAGCAGCCAAGTAACGAGAGGTGATGAGCAGTTCTTC. As protein: CASSQVTRGDEQFF.

This chain uses TRBV10-3 with TRBJ1-5, with 9 bases aligning to TRBD1. CDR1 and CDR2 (germline): ENHRY, SYGVKD. The CDR3 is made up of 16 amino acids. V was clipped by 1 base and J by 5 bases; unmatched bases: 6. The CDR3 DNA sequence: TGTGCCATCAGTGAGTGGGGGACAGGGCCGGATCAGCCCCAGCATTTT. Translated: CAISEWGTGPDQPQHF.

The CDR3 here is CASSPGWEGGTYQETQYF. CDR3 sequence (DNA): TGTGCCAGCTCACCAGGTTGGGAGGGCGGCACGTACCAAGAGACCCAGTACTTC. The chain couples TRBV18 to TRBJ2-5, with 7 bases that match TRBD2. V lost 2 bases, J lost 0 bases, and 12 bases stayed unmatched. CDR1 and CDR2 (germline): KGHSH, LQKENI. The CDR3 length is 18 residues. Variable domain in full (rest from reference TRBV18 and TRBJ2-5): NAGVMQNPRHLVRRRGQEARLRCSPMKGHSHVYWYRQLPEEGLKFMVYLQKENIIDESGMPKERFSAEFPKEGPSILRIQQVVRGDSAAYFCASSPGWEGGTYQETQYFGPGTRLLVL.

This rearrangement joins TRBV5-5 to TRBJ2-5; 13 bases match TRBD2. The CDR3 consists of 18 residues. The V gene's germline CDR1 is SGHKS and CDR2 YYEKEE (reference sequence). The V gene end was trimmed by 0 bases and the J gene end by 4 bases; junction bases not matched to a gene: 9. DNA of the CDR3: TGTGCCAGCAGCTTGGGAAGGACTAGCGGGAGTCTAGGAGAGACCCAGTACTTC. This encodes CASSLGRTSGSLGETQYF.

In its sample, this clone was seen once. This chain connects TRBV4-1 to TRBJ1-2; 8 bases are shared with TRBD1. The V and J ends lost 0 bases and 4 bases, in that order; junction bases with no gene match: 4. Germline CDR1 reads MGHRA; CDR2 reads YSYEKL. CDR3 size: 15 residues. The CDR3 bases are TGCGCCAGCAGCCAAGACCCAGGGGGCTTCTATGGCTACACCTTC. It specifies CASSQDPGGFYGYTF.

The chain employs TRBV19 and TRBJ2-7; 8 bases agree with TRBD1. Germline V gene sequence: CDR1 LNHDA, CDR2 SQIVND (reference sequence). With 3 bases clipped from V and 6 bases from J, the junction kept 1 base outside the gene matches. The CDR3 runs to 12 residues. CDR3 DNA: TGTGCCAGTAGTATGACAGGGGTCGAGCAGTACTTC. The encoded protein is CASSMTGVEQYF.

The chain employs TRBV20-1 and TRBJ2-1; TRBD2 might be the D (5 bases). V gave up 8 bases and J gave up 3 bases, with 8 bases separating them. Germline CDR1 DFQATT, CDR2 SNEGSKA (reference sequence). The CDR3 extends over 11 amino acids. CDR3: CSRRVYNEQFF. The CDR3 coding sequence is TGCAGTAGGCGGGTCTACAATGAGCAGTTCTTC.

Concerning this clone itself: The identical CDR3 is also encoded by other nucleotide sequences in the sample. V and J are TRBV7-2 and TRBJ1-2; D is uncertain. The V end was cut by 2 bases, the J end by 8 bases, with 15 bases between. There are 14 residues in the CDR3. Germline lookup yields CDR1 SGHTA and CDR2 FQGNSA. The CDR3 protein is CASSLLGSFGGYTF. The CDR3 region has the DNA TGTGCCAGCAGCTTACTTGGGAGTTTCGGCGGCTACACCTTC.

The chain employs TRBV6-5 and TRBJ2-7, with TRBD1 as a possible D gene (6 bases). V was pared by 6 bases and J by 7 bases, with 16 bases between. The length of the CDR3 is 13 residues. Looked up from germline, CDR1 is MNHEY and CDR2 is SVGAGI. The DNA of the CDR3 is TGTGCCAGCAGCCTTGGACAGCAAAGGGAGCAGTACTTC. This gives the protein CASSLGQQREQYF.

The chain employs TRBV25-1 and TRBJ1-5; D perhaps matches TRBD1 (6 bases). There are 16 residues in the CDR3. The germline V gene encodes CDR1 MGHDK and CDR2 SYGVNS. V dropped 5 bases and J dropped 4 bases, with 18 bases sitting between them. CDR3 coding DNA: TGTGCCAGCAGTCAAGGGGGTGACATTTTTAATCAGCCCCAGCATTTT. Amino acids: CASSQGGDIFNQPQHF.